This TCR beta chain was sequenced during a study of shared clonotypes between healthy human individuals. Study results and limitations: Shared clonotypes: about 4.6% naive CD4, approximately 3.4% naive CD8, about 2.5% memory CD4, under 0.45% memory CD8. Measured sharing among donors was expected to vary with sequencing depth. Non-shared clonotypes displayed generation probabilities falling below those of clonotypes present in all four donors.

Of note for this clone: Its cognate antigen is unknown.

Authors' methods: ImmunoSEQ output lacked quality scores and full-length reads, limiting matched filtering. TCRdb's copy holds only in-frame clones and misses some; the assay was immunoSEQ multiplex PCR. From that table come the V and J calls and clone size; the DNA was used to work out D and trimming. The data hold approximately 1.5 million clones, with 98% to 99% observed a single time. The V gene's germline CDR1 is MGHRA and CDR2 YSYEKL. The ends were cut back, 3 bases at V and 6 bases at J, with 14 bases in the middle. This CDR3 has 15 residues. This sequence originates from a man aged 25 to 45 in good health. V gene TRBV4-1 combines with J gene TRBJ2-2; D may match TRBD1 or TRBD2 (5 bases each). Sequencing input: naive CD4+ T cells sorted from blood. The sample's subset: CD45RA+ positively selected. CDR3 in DNA: TGCGCCAGCAGCCATACGGGACGACTCCCCGGGGAGCTGTTTTTT. Residues: CASSHTGRLPGELFF.